Included here is one T cell receptor (beta chain) sequence, with context. The entry originates in a study of shared clonotypes between healthy human individuals. The table came from immunoSEQ multiplex PCR; TCRdb's copy has only in-frame clones and leaves some out. The table records roughly 2.2 million clones, 85% to 95% of them present only once. The V end lost 2 bases, the J end lost 4 bases, and 17 bases lay between the germline ends. The CDR3 is 15 amino acids. Germline values: CDR1 SQVTM, CDR2 ANQGSEA. The receptor comes from a man between 18 and 35 years old in good health. Some clones in this sample may be carry-over from other donors' samples. Sequenced input: naive CD4+ T cells from PBMCs. Documented subset: CD45RA+ positively selected. This chain links TRBV29-1 with TRBJ1-1, with D perhaps matching TRBD1 (5 bases). DNA for the CDR3: TGCAGCGTTGAAAAACCGCGATCAAGGGGCACTGAAGCTTTCTTT. This translates into CSVEKPRSRGTEAFF.